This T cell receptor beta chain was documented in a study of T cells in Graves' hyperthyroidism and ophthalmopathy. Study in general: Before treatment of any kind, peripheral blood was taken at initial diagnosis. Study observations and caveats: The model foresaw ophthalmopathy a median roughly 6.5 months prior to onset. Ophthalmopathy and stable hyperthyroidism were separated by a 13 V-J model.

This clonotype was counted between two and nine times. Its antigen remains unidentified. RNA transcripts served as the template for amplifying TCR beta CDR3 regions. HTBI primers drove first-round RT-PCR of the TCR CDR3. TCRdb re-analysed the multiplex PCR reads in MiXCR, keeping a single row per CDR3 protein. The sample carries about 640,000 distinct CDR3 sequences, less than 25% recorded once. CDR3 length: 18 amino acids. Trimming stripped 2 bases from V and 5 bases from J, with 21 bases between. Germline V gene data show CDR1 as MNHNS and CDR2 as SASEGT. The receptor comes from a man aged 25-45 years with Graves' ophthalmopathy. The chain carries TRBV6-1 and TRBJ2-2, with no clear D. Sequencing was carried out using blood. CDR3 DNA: TGTGCCAGCAGTGAATTTCCCCCGCAGTCTCGAGTAACCGGGGAGCTGTTTTTT. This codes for CASSEFPPQSRVTGELFF.